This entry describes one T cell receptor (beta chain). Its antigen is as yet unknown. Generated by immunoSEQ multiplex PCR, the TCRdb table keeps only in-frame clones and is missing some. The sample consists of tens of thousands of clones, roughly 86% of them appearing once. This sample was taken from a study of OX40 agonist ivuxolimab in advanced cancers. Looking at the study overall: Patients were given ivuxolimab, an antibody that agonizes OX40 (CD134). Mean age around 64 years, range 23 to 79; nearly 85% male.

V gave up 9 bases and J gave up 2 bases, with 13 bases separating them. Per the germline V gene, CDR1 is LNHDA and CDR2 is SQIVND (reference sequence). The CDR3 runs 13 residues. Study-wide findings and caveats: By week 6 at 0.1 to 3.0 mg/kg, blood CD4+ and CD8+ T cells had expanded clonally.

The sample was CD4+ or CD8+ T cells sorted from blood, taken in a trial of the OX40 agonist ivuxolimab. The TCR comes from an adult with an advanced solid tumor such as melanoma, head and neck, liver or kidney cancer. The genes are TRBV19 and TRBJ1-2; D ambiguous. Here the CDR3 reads CASTSTQNYGYTF. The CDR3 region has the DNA TGTGCCAGCACCTCTACACAGAACTATGGCTACACCTTC.